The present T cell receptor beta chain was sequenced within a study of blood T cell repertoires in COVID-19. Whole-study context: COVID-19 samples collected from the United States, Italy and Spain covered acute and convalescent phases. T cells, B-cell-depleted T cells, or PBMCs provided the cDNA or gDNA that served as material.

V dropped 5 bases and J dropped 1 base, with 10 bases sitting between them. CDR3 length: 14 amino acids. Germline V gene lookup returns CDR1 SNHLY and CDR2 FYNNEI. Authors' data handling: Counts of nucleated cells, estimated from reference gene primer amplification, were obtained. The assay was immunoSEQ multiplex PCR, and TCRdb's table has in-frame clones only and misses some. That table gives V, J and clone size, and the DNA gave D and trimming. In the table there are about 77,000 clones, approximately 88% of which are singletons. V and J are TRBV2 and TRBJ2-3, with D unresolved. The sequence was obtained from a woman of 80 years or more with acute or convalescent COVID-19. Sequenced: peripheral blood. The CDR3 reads CASSFQEGTDTQYF. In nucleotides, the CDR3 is TGTGCCAGCAGTTTCCAAGAGGGCACAGATACGCAGTATTTT.